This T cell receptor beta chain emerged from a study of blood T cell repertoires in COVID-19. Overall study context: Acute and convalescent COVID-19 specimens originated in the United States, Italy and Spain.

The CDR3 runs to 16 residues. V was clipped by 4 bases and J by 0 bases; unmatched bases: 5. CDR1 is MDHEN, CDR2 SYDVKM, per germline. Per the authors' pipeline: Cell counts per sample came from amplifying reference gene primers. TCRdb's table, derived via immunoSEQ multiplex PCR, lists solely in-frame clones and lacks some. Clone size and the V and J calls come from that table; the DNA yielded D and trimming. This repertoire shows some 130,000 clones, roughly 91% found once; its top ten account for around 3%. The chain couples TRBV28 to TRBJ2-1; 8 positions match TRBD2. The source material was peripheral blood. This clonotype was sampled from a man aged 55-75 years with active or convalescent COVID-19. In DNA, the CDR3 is TGTGCCAGCAGTTCCACGCGGGAGGACTCCTACAATGAGCAGTTCTTC. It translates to CASSSTREDSYNEQFF.